These 23 T cell receptor beta chains originate from one sample sequenced in a study of blood T cell repertoires in COVID-19. Sequencing used immunoSEQ multiplex PCR; TCRdb keeps in-frame clones, though not all of them. The sample records under 30,000 clones, roughly 90% being singletons. The sequencing sample was made of peripheral blood. The receptors shown here come from a woman older than 75 with active or convalescent COVID-19.

V and J are TRBV28 and TRBJ1-1, with D possibly being TRBD1 (6 bases). Germline assignment: CDR1 MDHEN and CDR2 SYDVKM. The CDR3 is 14 amino acids. V was shortened by 1 base and J by 3 bases, with 9 bases between the two germline ends. The CDR3, as DNA: TGTGCCAGCAGTTTATTAGGACAGTACACTGAAGCTTTCTTT. Its protein is CASSLLGQYTEAFF.

This rearrangement joins TRBV7-8 to TRBJ2-6, with no clear D. This CDR3 has 16 residues. From germline, CDR1 is SGHVS and CDR2 FQNEAQ. V lost 5 bases, J lost 0 bases, and 11 bases lay in between. CDR3 residues: CASSRLASSGANVLTF. CDR3 coding DNA: TGTGCCAGCAGCCGTCTTGCGAGCTCTGGGGCCAACGTCCTGACTTTC.

J is TRBJ1-1 and V is TRBV6-6; possible D gene TRBD1, 6 bases. Germline V gene data show CDR1 as MNHNY and CDR2 as SVGAGI (reference sequence). The CDR3 has 15 amino acids. Trimming took 2 bases from V and 4 from J, leaving 14 bases between them. This chain's CDR3 is CASSYDGGRGTEAFF. The CDR3, as DNA: TGTGCCAGCAGTTACGACGGGGGGCGAGGCACTGAAGCTTTCTTT.

This clone was seen a single time. The rearrangement joins TRBV5-1 to TRBJ1-3; the match to TRBD1 covers 8 bases. The CDR3 covers 18 residues. V lost 0 bases and J lost 1; bases outside the gene matches: 9. Germline values: CDR1 SGHRS, CDR2 YFSETQ. CDR3 sequence reads: CASSLEPQGASSGNTIYF. The CDR3 DNA reads as TGCGCCAGCAGCTTGGAACCGCAGGGGGCTTCATCTGGAAACACCATATATTTT.

The V call is TRBV5-4, the J call TRBJ2-7, with D perhaps TRBD2 (6 bases). Deletions cut 4 bases from V and 5 bases from J, with 16 bases between. Germline lookup yields CDR1 SGHNT and CDR2 YYREEE (reference sequence). The CDR3 is 14 residues long. As DNA, the CDR3 is TGTGCCAGCAGCCCGCGGGCGGGGCTAGACGAGCAGTACTTC. Translation: CASSPRAGLDEQYF.

The chain combines TRBV5-1 with TRBJ2-7, with D possibly matching TRBD2 (7 bases). This CDR3 contains 15 residues. Germline lookup yields CDR1 SGHRS and CDR2 YFSETQ. V dropped 3 bases and J dropped 2 bases, with 15 bases sitting between them. In DNA, the CDR3 is TGCGCCAGCAGCTCTGGGGGGGGCTCTACCTACGAGCAGTACTTC. Amino acids: CASSSGGGSTYEQYF.

This chain connects TRBV11-2 to TRBJ2-1, with 8 bases aligning to TRBD2. Trimming at V came to 5 bases and at J to 2 bases, leaving 5 bases not matched to a gene. Germline V gene sequence: CDR1 SGHAT, CDR2 FQNNGV. The CDR3 has 15 residues. The CDR3 sequence: CASSNGLAAYNEQFF. For the CDR3, the DNA is TGTGCCAGCAGCAACGGACTAGCAGCCTACAATGAGCAGTTCTTC.

The chain joins TRBV4-2 to TRBJ1-1; 8 positions agree with TRBD1. The V gene end was trimmed by 5 bases and the J gene end by 6 bases; junction bases not matched to a gene: 5. CDR1 is LGHNA, CDR2 YNFKEQ, per germline. This CDR3 comprises 13 residues. The CDR3 coding sequence is TGTGCCAGCAGCGGACAGGGTCTCCCTGAAGCTTTCTTT. It encodes CASSGQGLPEAFF.

The chain joins TRBV3-1 (or the pseudogene TRBV3-2) to TRBJ1-2; possibly TRBD1 for D (5 bases). Trimming took off 4 bases at V and 8 bases at J, with 17 bases between the two ends. Germline V lookup: CDR1 LGHDT, CDR2 YNNKEL (reference sequence). The CDR3 is 14 residues long. In DNA, the CDR3 is TGTGCCAGCAGCCCGGGGACGACCGCGGGAGGCTACACCTTC. It translates to CASSPGTTAGGYTF.

This clone was found a few times. This chain uses TRBV6-1 with TRBJ2-2; 9 positions match TRBD2. Germline CDR1 MNHNS, CDR2 SASEGT. The V and J ends lost 4 bases and 4 bases, in that order; junction bases with no gene match: 7. This CDR3 has 16 residues. The CDR3 DNA is TGTGCCAGCAGTGTATTAGCGGGAGTTGGCACCGGGGAGCTGTTTTTT. As protein: CASSVLAGVGTGELFF.

The chain is built from TRBV11-3 and TRBJ2-2; D is undetermined. The ends were cut back, 5 bases at V and 1 base at J, with 11 bases in the middle. The CDR3 is made up of 15 amino acids. The germline V gene encodes CDR1 SGHNT and CDR2 YENEEA. CDR3 loop: CASSPGGLNTGELFF. The DNA for the CDR3 is TGTGCCAGCAGCCCGGGTGGTTTGAACACCGGGGAGCTGTTTTTT.

This chain uses TRBV12-3 or TRBV12-4 with TRBJ2-1, with D maybe TRBD2 (5 bases). The CDR3 runs 12 residues. The V and J ends lost 6 bases and 8 bases respectively, with 11 bases between them. CDR3 residues: CASRTGWDEQFF. CDR3 nucleotide sequence: TGTGCCAGCAGGACGGGATGGGATGAGCAGTTCTTC.

The chain employs TRBV27 and TRBJ2-6; D is ambiguous. Trimming took off 1 base at V and 0 bases at J, with 19 bases between the two ends. The CDR3 consists of 20 residues. The V gene's germline CDR1 is MNHEY and CDR2 SMNVEV (reference sequence). In DNA form, the CDR3 reads TGTGCCAGCAGTTTATTGAAGGTAGCTTCGCCCTCCTCTGGGGCCAACGTCCTGACTTTC. It specifies CASSLLKVASPSSGANVLTF.

The V gene is TRBV4-1, the J gene TRBJ1-4, with D possibly matching TRBD1 (6 bases). The CDR3 is 15 residues long. V shed 4 bases and J shed 8 bases, with 17 bases lying between them. Germline loops: CDR1 MGHRA, CDR2 YSYEKL. CDR3 coding DNA: TGCGCCAGCAGCCTAAGACAGGCGCGAGTCGAAAAACTGTTTTTT. Protein sequence: CASSLRQARVEKLFF.

The chain uses TRBV5-4 and TRBJ2-2; TRBD1 is a possible D gene (6 bases). The V gene's germline CDR1 is SGHNT and CDR2 YYREEE (reference sequence). The length of the CDR3 is 16 residues. V gave up 0 bases and J gave up 4 bases, with 13 bases separating them. Written as DNA, the CDR3 is TGTGCCAGCAGCTTGGGAACTGCAGGGGTCACCGGGGAGCTGTTTTTT. This translates into CASSLGTAGVTGELFF.

The chain has TRBV7-8 and TRBJ1-3; 8 bases are a match to TRBD1. Germline CDR1 SGHVS, CDR2 FQNEAQ. The length of the CDR3 is 16 residues. The V segment lost 5 bases and the J segment 7 bases; nucleotides outside the gene matches: 13. The CDR3 spells CASSPRTADRVNTIYF. The CDR3 DNA sequence: TGTGCCAGCAGCCCCAGGACTGCGGACAGGGTCAACACCATATATTTT.

The chain links TRBV10-3 to TRBJ1-1; weak D call: TRBD1 (6 bases). CDR3 length: 15 residues. V was trimmed by 7 bases and J by 1 base, leaving 16 bases between them. The V gene's germline CDR1 is ENHRY and CDR2 SYGVKD. DNA for the CDR3: TGTGCCATCAAAGGCGGGGGACAACCGAACACTGAAGCTTTCTTT. Protein sequence: CAIKGGGQPNTEAFF.

The chain has TRBV24-1 and TRBJ1-2; 7 bases agree with TRBD1. After removal of 4 bases from V and 3 bases from J, the junction contained 10 bases not matched to a gene. The CDR3 has 16 residues. Germline V lookup: CDR1 KGHDR, CDR2 SFDVKD. The CDR3 nucleotides read TGTGCCACCAGTGACCCCCACAGGGGAGTAGACTATGGCTACACCTTC. Amino acids: CATSDPHRGVDYGYTF.

This clone was seen a single time. The chain combines TRBV3-1 (or the pseudogene TRBV3-2) with TRBJ1-5; 9 bases are a match to TRBD1. This CDR3 comprises 15 residues. The germline V gene has CDR1 LGHDT and CDR2 YNNKEL (reference sequence). V lost 6 bases to trimming and J lost 7 bases; unmatched junction nucleotides: 10. Here the CDR3 reads CASSPQGAGVQPQHF. CDR3 nucleotides: TGTGCCAGCAGTCCACAGGGGGCGGGTGTACAGCCCCAGCATTTT.

J is TRBJ1-4 and V is TRBV28; 7 bases line up with TRBD1. Germline-derived CDR1 and CDR2 are MDHEN and SYDVKM. This CDR3 has 14 amino acids. V lost 4 bases, J lost 5 bases, and 4 bases stayed unmatched. The CDR3 nucleotides read TGTGCCAGCAGTTACGGGACAGCGAATGAAAAACTGTTTTTT. Translated: CASSYGTANEKLFF.

In its sample, this clone was seen a few times. This sequence joins TRBV13 and TRBJ1-4; the D gene is possibly TRBD1 (6 bases). The germline V and J ends were trimmed by 4 bases and 7 bases, with 19 bases remaining between them. The CDR3 sequence is 16 residues long. Germline CDR1 and CDR2: PRHDT and FYEKMQ (reference sequence). Here the CDR3 DNA reads TGTGCCAGCAGCTCGAAAAAAACCGGGACAAGTGAAAAACTGTTTTTT. Amino acid sequence: CASSSKKTGTSEKLFF.

The gene calls are TRBV7-2 and TRBJ2-7, with D possibly matching TRBD2 (7 bases). The CDR3 has 14 residues. The germline gives CDR1 SGHTA, CDR2 FQGNSA. V was shortened by 4 bases and J by 7 bases, with 17 bases between the two germline ends. As DNA, the CDR3 is TGTGCCAGCAGCTCCCCTCGGGGGGCGGAAGAGCAGTACTTC. This translates into CASSSPRGAEEQYF.

This clone was detected only a few times. The DNA for the CDR3 is TGTGCCAGCAGCTTGGGACAGGCCTACAATGAGCAGTTCTTC. Protein sequence: CASSLGQAYNEQFF. This chain links TRBV11-3 with TRBJ2-1; 8 bases match TRBD1. Germline V gene lookup returns CDR1 SGHNT and CDR2 YENEEA. Germline trimming cut 3 bases from V and 2 bases from J; bases unmatched to any gene: 0. This CDR3 comprises 14 residues.